This T cell receptor beta chain originates from a study of cytomegalovirus exposure and HLA in healthy donors. Study-level results: Available immune exposure information was restricted to CMV serostatus only.

In the PCR, 60 Vbeta and 13 Jbeta primers were used. The data were produced by immunoSEQ multiplex PCR, yet TCRdb's version contains in-frame clones alone and is incomplete. The sample carries 130,000 to 150,000 clones, 74% recorded once. Trimming cost V 5 bases and J 1 base, with 8 bases left between them. CDR3 length: 14 residues. From germline, CDR1 is MNHEY and CDR2 SMNVEV (reference sequence). Regarding this clone: Its antigen remains unidentified.

The sequencing input was PBMCs. The sequence was collected from a man aged 18 to 35 in good health and CMV-seropositive. This sequence joins TRBV27 and TRBJ1-4; D ambiguous. CDR3 nucleotide sequence: TGTGCCAGCAGTCTGACGGGAACTAATGAAAAACTGTTTTTT. Translated, it gives CASSLTGTNEKLFF.